This TCR beta chain is from a study of response to subunit inactivated influenza vaccine listed by TCRdb under 2018. As for the study more broadly: Deep quantitative profiling of the T cell receptor repertoire was used in the study to follow responses to a trivalent subunit inactivated influenza vaccine.

The CDR3 measures 14 amino acids from cysteine to phenylalanine. Only CDR3 DNA is held: 42 bases, read in frame from base 1. Trimming removed 2 bases from V and 6 bases from J, leaving 8 bases between the germline ends. CDR1 and CDR2 are read off the germline V gene (reference sequence) as MNHEY and SMNVEV. Findings and caveats that apply to the study as a whole: The authors suggested that each seasonal influenza vaccination may recruit only a limited number of new T cells.

Libraries were made using RT-PCR. The sequencer was an Illumina HiSeq 2500. TCRdb reworked the public reads: Q25 trimming with fastp, MiXCR clone assembly, productive beta chains retained. CDR3 protein duplicates are merged, each entry listing the most common genes and DNA. The sample includes about 570,000 distinct CDR3 sequences, with around 10% observed a single time. Clones ranked in the top ten supply about 10% of the sample. A note on this clonotype: Its antigen specificity is not known. Per-nucleotide qualities are absent, and no much larger clonotype sits a single base away.

These records were also assigned to another study, of T cells expressing NK-cell markers. The second study reports: TCR beta cDNA libraries were made by 5'RACE template switching that added a universal primer site and unique molecular identifiers. Three sorted T-cell subsets (CD3+CD56+NKG2C+, CD3+CD56+NKG2C- and CD3+CD56-NKG2C+) from about 8 donors had their TCR beta-chain repertoires profiled. Among the eight sequenced donors, seven were HCMV-seropositive and one was HCMV-seronegative. In several experiments an anti-gammadeltaTCR antibody was added to restrict sorting to alphabetaTCR-expressing T cells. In six donors, the dominant CD3+CD56+NKG2C+ clonotypes were found to rank among the top 10 CD8+ clonotypes and to make up roughly 1.0-7.0% of CD8+ T cells. Those dominant clonotypes were again the most abundant among CD3+CD56-NKG2C+ cells in a few donors, at about 28.3-60.1%. It remained unclear whether the expanded NKG2C-expressing T cell clones were specific for HCMV antigens. The study sequenced eight donors, all healthy volunteers chosen at random: three men and five women. To determine HCMV serostatus, a commercial ELISA kit was used to detect HCMV-specific IgG in serum. Ficoll density gradient centrifugation was used to isolate peripheral blood mononuclear cells from blood. For several donors, bulk peripheral blood T-cell repertoires were also sequenced from unsorted PBMC. cDNA synthesis was primed from the TCR beta constant segment and was followed by two successive PCR amplification steps. The libraries were sequenced on Illumina HiSeq 2000/2500, MiSeq or NextSeq, producing 2 x 150 bp reads. MIGEC handled demultiplexing of the reads and grouping by UMI, while MiTCR was used to assemble and quantify clonotypes. To exclude erroneous sequences, any TCR cDNA sequence not supported by at least two reads was discarded. Downstream repertoire analysis used the tcR package, and clonotypes were matched across fractions by CDR3 nucleotide sequence plus V segment. VDJmatch was used to annotate antigen specificity against VDJdb, with one amino acid substitution allowed in CDR3.

The source was PBMCs from blood, collected on the day of vaccination. The sequence came from a man over 45 who received an inactivated influenza vaccine. Donor details come from another sample of the same person, matched by shared clones. Recombination joined TRBV27 with TRBJ1-6, with the D gene uncertain. The nucleotides are TGTGCCAGCAGTTTAGGGTTGGGTAATTCACCCCTCCACTTT. Its translation is CASSLGLGNSPLHF.